The 15 T cell receptor beta chains below were found in one sample sequenced in a study of PD-L1 blockade in urothelial cancer. Clones were read by immunoSEQ multiplex PCR, and TCRdb kept only the in-frame ones, dropping some. Among approximately 15,000 clones listed, approximately 90% were seen once. Sample: PBMCs, taken around atezolizumab (anti-PD-L1) treatment. These receptors were obtained from a man aged 50-60 years with urothelial cancer.

The rearrangement links TRBV6-4 to TRBJ2-7; perhaps TRBD2 as D (5 bases). V was clipped by 1 base and J by 0 bases, with 7 bases between them. From germline, CDR1 is MRHNA and CDR2 SNTAGT. CDR3 length equals 14 residues. The CDR3 coding sequence is TGTGCCAGCAGTGACTTGGGGAGCTCCTACGAGCAGTACTTC. Encoded protein: CASSDLGSSYEQYF.

This sequence joins TRBV9 and TRBJ2-3, with D unresolved. This CDR3 has 13 residues. V lost 1 base, J lost 4 bases, and 7 bases lay in between. The V gene's germline CDR1 is SGDLS and CDR2 YYNGEE. CDR3 protein: CASSVLVPDTQYF. CDR3 nucleotides: TGTGCCAGCAGCGTACTAGTCCCAGATACGCAGTATTTT.

The J gene is TRBJ2-5, the V gene TRBV29-1; TRBD2 matches at 10 bases. Germline assignment: CDR1 SQVTM and CDR2 ANQGSEA. The CDR3 covers 13 residues. V lost 3 bases to trimming and J lost 2 bases; unmatched junction nucleotides: 0. The CDR3 DNA sequence: TGCAGCGTTGAGGGACTAGCGCAAGAGACCCAGTACTTC. Translation: CSVEGLAQETQYF.

The V and J genes are TRBV27 and TRBJ2-7, with TRBD1 identical over 9 bases. The CDR3 length is 16 residues. From germline, CDR1 is MNHEY and CDR2 SMNVEV (reference sequence). Germline trimming cut 5 bases from V and 3 bases from J; bases unmatched to any gene: 11. CDR3 bases: TGTGCCAGCAGTCCTGGGACAGGGCTCGATCTCTACGAGCAGTACTTC. Amino acid sequence: CASSPGTGLDLYEQYF.

This clone has a single count. CDR3: CASSLGLAGGQETQYF. The CDR3 DNA reads TGTGCCAGCAGCTTAGGCCTAGCGGGGGGACAAGAGACCCAGTACTTC. The genes are TRBV13 and TRBJ2-5, with 11 bases identical to TRBD2. Losses at the gene ends were 0 bases for V and 2 bases for J; bases not matched to a gene: 2. This CDR3 comprises 16 residues. Germline-derived CDR1 and CDR2 are PRHDT and FYEKMQ (reference sequence).

This sequence joins TRBV5-8 and TRBJ1-5; possible D gene TRBD1, 5 bases. The CDR3 has 14 amino acids. V lost 5 bases and J 3 bases, leaving 12 bases between the germline ends. From germline, CDR1 is SGHTS and CDR2 YDEGEE. DNA of the CDR3: TGTGCCAGCAGGGAGGGACCGATCAATCAGCCCCAGCATTTT. As protein: CASREGPINQPQHF.

The V gene is TRBV7-9, the J gene TRBJ2-3; D unclear. Germline V gene sequence: CDR1 SEHNR, CDR2 FQNEAQ (reference sequence). CDR3 length: 15 residues. V dropped 5 bases and J dropped 5 bases, with 17 bases sitting between them. CDR3: CASSPFAVLLDTQYF. CDR3 DNA: TGTGCCAGCAGCCCATTCGCGGTTTTGTTAGATACGCAGTATTTT.

The chain employs TRBV18 and TRBJ2-7; D might be TRBD1 (5 bases). V shed 2 bases and J shed 5 bases, with 13 bases lying between them. Germline loops: CDR1 KGHSH, CDR2 LQKENI. The CDR3 consists of 14 residues. The CDR3 bases are TGTGCCAGCTCACCAAGGACACCTAGAAACGAGCAGTACTTC. Encoded protein: CASSPRTPRNEQYF.

The rearrangement links TRBV29-1 to TRBJ2-7; a weak D match, TRBD1 (6 bases). The ends were cut back, 1 base at V and 4 bases at J, with 11 bases in the middle. CDR3 length: 13 residues. Germline loops: CDR1 SQVTM, CDR2 ANQGSEA. CDR3 sequence (DNA): TGCAGCGTTGAAGGAAACAGGGCATACGAGCAGTACTTC. Residues: CSVEGNRAYEQYF.

The chain carries TRBV7-9 and TRBJ2-5, with D possibly being TRBD2 (5 bases). The CDR3 contains 15 residues. The germline gives CDR1 SEHNR, CDR2 FQNEAQ (reference sequence). The V end lost 1 base, the J end lost 5 bases, and 14 bases lay between the germline ends. The CDR3 loop is CASSLGPGLEETQYF. For the CDR3, the DNA is TGTGCCAGCAGCTTAGGCCCGGGGTTGGAGGAGACCCAGTACTTC.

V usage is TRBV5-1 and J usage is TRBJ2-7, with TRBD2 matching 10 bases. Germline CDR1 is SGHRS and CDR2 is YFSETQ. The J segment lost 1 base and the V segment lost 5 bases, leaving 3 bases of the junction unmatched. This CDR3 has 14 residues. The CDR3 bases are TGCGCCAGCAGTCCTAGCGGGAGTTCCTACGAGCAGTACTTC. Its translation: CASSPSGSSYEQYF.

The chain links TRBV5-6 to TRBJ2-7; possibly TRBD1 for D (6 bases). The ends were cut back, 2 bases at V and 4 bases at J, with 7 bases in the middle. Germline V gene lookup returns CDR1 SGHDT and CDR2 YYEEEE. This CDR3 is built from 12 residues. This chain's CDR3 is CASSFGQYEQYF. The CDR3 nucleotides are TGTGCCAGCAGCTTTGGACAGTACGAGCAGTACTTC.

The chain recombines TRBV4-3 with TRBJ1-1, with 9 positions matching TRBD1. Germline trimming cut 3 bases from V and 1 base from J; bases unmatched to any gene: 0. Germline V lookup: CDR1 LGHNA, CDR2 YSLEER. The CDR3 sequence is 14 residues long. CDR3 in DNA: TGCGCCAGCAGCCAGGGACAGGGGAACACTGAAGCTTTCTTT. Amino acids: CASSQGQGNTEAFF.

The chain uses TRBV7-2 and TRBJ2-5, with D possibly being TRBD1 (5 bases). V was clipped by 1 base and J by 4 bases, with 7 bases between them. CDR3 length: 13 amino acids. Germline values: CDR1 SGHTA, CDR2 FQGNSA. Written as DNA, the CDR3 is TGTGCCAGCAGCTTAGGGGGCGGAGAGACCCAGTACTTC. Translating it yields CASSLGGGETQYF.

The J gene is TRBJ2-1, the V gene TRBV6-5, with 7 bases that match TRBD1. The CDR3 is made up of 13 amino acids. The V gene end was trimmed by 8 bases and the J gene end by 8 bases; junction bases not matched to a gene: 9. Germline CDR1 and CDR2: MNHEY and SVGAGI. CDR3 in amino acids: CASAKGALYEQFF. DNA for the CDR3: TGTGCCAGCGCGAAGGGGGCTCTGTATGAGCAGTTCTTC.